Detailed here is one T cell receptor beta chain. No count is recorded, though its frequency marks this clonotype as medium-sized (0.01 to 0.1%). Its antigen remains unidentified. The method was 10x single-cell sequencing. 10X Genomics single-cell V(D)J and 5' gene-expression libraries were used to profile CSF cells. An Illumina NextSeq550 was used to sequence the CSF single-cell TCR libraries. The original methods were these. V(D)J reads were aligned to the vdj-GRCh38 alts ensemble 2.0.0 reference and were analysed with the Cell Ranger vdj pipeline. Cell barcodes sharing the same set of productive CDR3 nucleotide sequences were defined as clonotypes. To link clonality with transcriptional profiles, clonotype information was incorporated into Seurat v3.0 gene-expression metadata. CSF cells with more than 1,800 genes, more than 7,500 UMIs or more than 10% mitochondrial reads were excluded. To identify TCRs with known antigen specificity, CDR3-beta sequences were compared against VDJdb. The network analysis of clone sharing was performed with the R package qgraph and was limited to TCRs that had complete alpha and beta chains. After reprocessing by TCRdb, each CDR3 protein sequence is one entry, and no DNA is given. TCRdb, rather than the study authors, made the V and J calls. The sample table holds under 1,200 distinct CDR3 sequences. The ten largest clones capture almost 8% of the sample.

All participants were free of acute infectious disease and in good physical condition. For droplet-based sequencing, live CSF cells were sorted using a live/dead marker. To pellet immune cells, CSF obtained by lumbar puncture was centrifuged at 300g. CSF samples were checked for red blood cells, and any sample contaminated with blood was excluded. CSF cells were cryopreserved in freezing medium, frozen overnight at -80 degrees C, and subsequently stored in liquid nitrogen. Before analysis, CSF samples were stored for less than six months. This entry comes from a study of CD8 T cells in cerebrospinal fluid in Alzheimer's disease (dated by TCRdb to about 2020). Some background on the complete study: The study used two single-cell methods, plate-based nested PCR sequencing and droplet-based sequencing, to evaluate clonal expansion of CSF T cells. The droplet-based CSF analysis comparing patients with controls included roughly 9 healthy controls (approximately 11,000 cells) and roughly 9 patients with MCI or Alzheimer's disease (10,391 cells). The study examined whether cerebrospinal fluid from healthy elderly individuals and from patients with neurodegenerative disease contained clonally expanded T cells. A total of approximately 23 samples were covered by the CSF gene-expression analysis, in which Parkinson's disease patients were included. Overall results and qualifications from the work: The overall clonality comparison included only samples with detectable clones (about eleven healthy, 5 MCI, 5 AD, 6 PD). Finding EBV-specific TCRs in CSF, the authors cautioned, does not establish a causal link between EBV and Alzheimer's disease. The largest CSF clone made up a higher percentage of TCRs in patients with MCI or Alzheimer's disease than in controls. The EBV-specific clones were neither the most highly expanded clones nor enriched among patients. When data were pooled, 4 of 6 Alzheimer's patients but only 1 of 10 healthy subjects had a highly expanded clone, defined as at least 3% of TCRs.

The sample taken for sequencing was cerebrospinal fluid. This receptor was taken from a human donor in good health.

This receptor carries the CDR3 CASSALAGGYNEQFF. The sequence joins TRBV9 to TRBJ2-1; absent DNA, TCRdb's TRBD2 call cannot be checked. The CDR3 covers 15 residues, taking in both the cysteine and the phenylalanine. No DNA sequence is on record. Based on the germline V gene, the CDR1 and CDR2 sequences are SGDLS and YYNGEE. The reference TRBV9 and TRBJ2-1 proteins fill in what lies around the CDR3, so the full variable domain reads DSGVTQTPKHLITATGQRVTLRCSPRSGDLSVYWYQQSLDQGLQFLIQYYNGEERAKGNILERFSAQQFPDLHSELNLSSLELGDSALYFCASSALAGGYNEQFFGPGTRLTVL.